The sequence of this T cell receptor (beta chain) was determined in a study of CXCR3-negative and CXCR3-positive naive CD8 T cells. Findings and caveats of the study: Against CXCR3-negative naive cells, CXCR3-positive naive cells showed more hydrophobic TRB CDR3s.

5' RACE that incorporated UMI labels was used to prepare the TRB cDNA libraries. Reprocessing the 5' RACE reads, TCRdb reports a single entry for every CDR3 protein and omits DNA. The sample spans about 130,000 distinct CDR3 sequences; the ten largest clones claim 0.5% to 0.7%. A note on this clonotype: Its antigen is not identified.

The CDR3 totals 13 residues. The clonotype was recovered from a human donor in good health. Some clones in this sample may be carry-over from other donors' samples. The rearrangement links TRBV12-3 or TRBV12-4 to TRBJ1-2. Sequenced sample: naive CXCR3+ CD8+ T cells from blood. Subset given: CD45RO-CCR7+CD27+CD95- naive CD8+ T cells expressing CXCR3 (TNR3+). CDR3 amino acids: CASSLGGGDGYTF.